Listed below are T cell receptor beta chains from one sample, sequenced in a study of OX40 agonist ivuxolimab in advanced cancers. The assay was immunoSEQ multiplex PCR, and TCRdb's table has in-frame clones only and misses some. In the table there are 45,000 to 50,000 clones, roughly nine tenths of which are singletons. Source: CD4+ or CD8+ T cells sorted from blood, taken in a trial of the OX40 agonist ivuxolimab. Receptor source: an adult with an advanced solid tumor such as melanoma, head and neck, liver or kidney cancer. The CDR3 runs from the conserved cysteine through the conserved F or W. The D gene is left open where the match is weak. Part of the rows lack a size; the others show once, few, many or a class for expanded clones.

DNA	CDR3	V	size	D	J
TGTGCCAGCAGCTTAGCGGGACAGGGGGCGCAGGATGGCTACACCTTC	CASSLAGQGAQDGYTF	TRBV11-2	.	TRBD1	TRBJ1-2
TGTGCCAGTAGTATAGCCCGGACAGGGGCCGATTGTGATCAGCCCCAGCATTTT	CASSIARTGADCDQPQHF	TRBV19	.	TRBD1	TRBJ1-5
TGTGCCAGTAGTCCGTCCACAGATACGCAGTATTTT	CASSPSTDTQYF	TRBV19	.	.	TRBJ2-3
TGTGCCAGCAGCTTGGTGATAAACGAGCAGTACTTC	CASSLVINEQYF	TRBV5-6	few	.	TRBJ2-7
TGTGCTAGTGGTTTGGGATTTTCGAACACTGAAGCTTTCTTT	CASGLGFSNTEAFF	TRBV12-5	.	.	TRBJ1-1
TGTGCCAGCAGTTATTCCGGGACTCCCCTCTACGAGCAGTACTTC	CASSYSGTPLYEQYF	TRBV6-5	once	.	TRBJ2-7
TGTGCTAGTGGTTTGGTACCGGGACAGGGGGTACCTCAGCCCCAGCATTTT	CASGLVPGQGVPQPQHF	TRBV12-5	.	TRBD1	TRBJ1-5
TGTGCCAGCAGCCCTAGTACGGGTTTTCCGGCCCTTCGCACTGAAGCTTTCTTT	CASSPSTGFPALRTEAFF	TRBV7-2	once	.	TRBJ1-1
TGTGCCAGCAGCTTTGGACAGGCCGATGGCTACACCTTC	CASSFGQADGYTF	TRBV7-2	.	TRBD1	TRBJ1-2
TGTGCCAGCAGCTTAGGGGGGGACAGATTCAATCAGCCCCAGCATTTT	CASSLGGDRFNQPQHF	TRBV7-6	.	TRBD1	TRBJ1-5
TGTGCCAGCAGTTTAGAACTCGCGGGAGGGAATGAGCAGTTCTTC	CASSLELAGGNEQFF	TRBV28	.	TRBD2	TRBJ2-1
TGTGCCAGCCTCCGGGCAACTAATGAAAAACTGTTTTTT	CASLRATNEKLFF	TRBV19	.	.	TRBJ1-4
TGTGCCAGCAGACCTTACCCAGAGGGACAGGCCTACGAGCAGTACTTC	CASRPYPEGQAYEQYF	TRBV14	many	TRBD1	TRBJ2-7
TGTGCCATCAGTGACGACAGGGGAGTGTATGGCACTGAAGCTTTCTTT	CAISDDRGVYGTEAFF	TRBV10-3	.	TRBD1	TRBJ1-1
TGTGCCAGCAGTTTGGGTGGGGGCTATGGCTACACCTTC	CASSLGGGYGYTF	TRBV27	.	.	TRBJ1-2
TGTGCCAGCAGCTCGGAGACGGACGGATGGAACACTGAAGCTTTCTTT	CASSSETDGWNTEAFF	TRBV7-7	.	.	TRBJ1-1
TGTGCCAGCGTCCGATGGACTGAAGCTTTCTTT	CASVRWTEAFF	TRBV6-6	few	.	TRBJ1-1
TGTGCCAGCAGCGTAGCGGGGGTGGATCAGCCCCAGCATTTT	CASSVAGVDQPQHF	TRBV9	.	.	TRBJ1-5
TGTGCCAGCAGCCAAGAGTATCTGGACAGGGGATCCTACGAGCAGTACTTC	CASSQEYLDRGSYEQYF	TRBV14	.	TRBD1	TRBJ2-7
TGTGCCAGCAGCCTGACTAGAGCGAACTACGAGCAGTACTTC	CASSLTRANYEQYF	TRBV27	.	.	TRBJ2-7
TGTGCCAGCAGTGGATCCGCAGTGCGGGGATTCGACACCGGGGAGCTGTTTTTT	CASSGSAVRGFDTGELFF	TRBV6-1	once	.	TRBJ2-2
TGCGCCAGCAGCCAAGGGTGGGGGAACACTGAAGCTTTCTTT	CASSQGWGNTEAFF	TRBV4-3	once	.	TRBJ1-1
TGTGCCAGCAGTGATGGGGGAGGGCCCGGCGGGGAGCTGTTTTTT	CASSDGGGPGGELFF	TRBV6-1	.	TRBD2	TRBJ2-2
TGTGCCAGCAGCCAAGGGACAGGCTCCGAGCAGTACTTC	CASSQGTGSEQYF	TRBV7-9	.	TRBD1	TRBJ2-7
TGCAGCGTTGAAGATCCACTAGCGGGAGAAAACTACGAGCAGTACTTC	CSVEDPLAGENYEQYF	TRBV29-1	.	TRBD2	TRBJ2-7
TGTGCCAGCAGTTTATCCATAGGGGAAGGCTACACCTTC	CASSLSIGEGYTF	TRBV27	many	.	TRBJ1-2
TGTGCCAGTAGCAGACAGGGATCTCACGAGCAGTACTTC	CASSRQGSHEQYF	TRBV19	large	TRBD1	TRBJ2-7
TGTGCCCCCGTCCCGGGGGGTCGGACAGATACGCAGTATTTT	CAPVPGGRTDTQYF	TRBV10-3	.	TRBD2	TRBJ2-3
TGTGCCAGCAGCGGATGGAGGGATAACACTGAAGCTTTCTTT	CASSGWRDNTEAFF	TRBV5-6	.	.	TRBJ1-1
TGTGCCAGCAGTGCGGACACCATAGACTACGAGCAGTACTTC	CASSADTIDYEQYF	TRBV6-5	.	.	TRBJ2-7
TGTGCCAGCAGTGCGAGACAGGGCGGCTCACCCCTCCACTTT	CASSARQGGSPLHF	TRBV25-1	.	TRBD1	TRBJ1-6
TGTGCCAGCAGCGCGTCTGGGAACTCCTACGAGCAGTACTTC	CASSASGNSYEQYF	TRBV9	.	.	TRBJ2-7
TGTGCCAGCAGCTTAGGCCAGGGGGCTATTCAGCCCCAGCATTTT	CASSLGQGAIQPQHF	TRBV13	.	TRBD1	TRBJ1-5
TGTGCCAGCAGCTTGAATTTCCGGTCCTACAATGAGCAGTTCTTC	CASSLNFRSYNEQFF	TRBV5-6	.	.	TRBJ2-1
TGTGCCAGCAGCGTAGGTGTAGCGGGAGGGCCCTACGAGCAGTACTTC	CASSVGVAGGPYEQYF	TRBV9	.	TRBD2	TRBJ2-7
TGTGCCAGTAGCCTGGAGGGTTCCCGCAATCAGCCCCAGCATTTT	CASSLEGSRNQPQHF	TRBV19	many	.	TRBJ1-5
TGTGCCAGTAGTTTCGGCCAGGGGGGGTCCTACGAGCAGTACTTC	CASSFGQGGSYEQYF	TRBV19	.	.	TRBJ2-7
TGTGCCAGCAGTTACTCGGCAGAGAACTATGGCTACACCTTC	CASSYSAENYGYTF	TRBV6-5	.	.	TRBJ1-2
TGTGCCAGTAGGGGGACTCCTTATGGCTACACCTTC	CASRGTPYGYTF	TRBV19	.	.	TRBJ1-2
TGTGCCAGCAGCCCCCCCGGGGGGCAAGGTTCACCCCTCCACTTT	CASSPPGGQGSPLHF	TRBV7-9	.	.	TRBJ1-6
TGTGCCAGCAGCCCAGGAGGGCCCCAAGAGACCCAGTACTTC	CASSPGGPQETQYF	TRBV13	.	.	TRBJ2-5
TGCAGCGCGGACACAGGGGGGGGAGAGGAATATGGCTACACCTTC	CSADTGGGEEYGYTF	TRBV29-1	medium-sized	TRBD1	TRBJ1-2
TGCAGCGTTGAACTTATGGGGAACACCGGGGAGCTGTTTTTT	CSVELMGNTGELFF	TRBV29-1	.	.	TRBJ2-2
TGTGCCAGCAGCTTACACCGGGACAGGGAAGCGCATGGCTACACCTTC	CASSLHRDREAHGYTF	TRBV5-5	.	TRBD1	TRBJ1-2
TGTGCCAGTACCCCATCGGGGGGGGGAACCGGGGAGCTGTTTTTT	CASTPSGGGTGELFF	TRBV19	.	TRBD2	TRBJ2-2
TGTGCCAGCAGCCAAGTCCTCGGTCCAGGGGGCTACACCTTC	CASSQVLGPGGYTF	TRBV14	.	.	TRBJ1-2
TGTGCTAGTGGTAGCGGGAGCTACGAGCAGTACTTC	CASGSGSYEQYF	TRBV12-5	.	TRBD2	TRBJ2-7
TGCGCCAGCAGCTTGAACCGGGACTCCTATGGCTACACCTTC	CASSLNRDSYGYTF	TRBV5-1	.	.	TRBJ1-2
TGTGCCAGTACCACTTCGAGGGGTGGGGACACTGAAGCTTTCTTT	CASTTSRGGDTEAFF	TRBV19	.	.	TRBJ1-1
TGTGCCAGCAGCTCTATCGGGGAGAGCCTGTTTTTT	CASSSIGESLFF	TRBV11-2	.	.	TRBJ1-4
TGTGCCAGCAGCCCGGGTGGTAGCGGGGGGTACCAAGAGACCCAGTACTTC	CASSPGGSGGYQETQYF	TRBV4-2	.	TRBD2	TRBJ2-5
TGCAGCGCTAAATCGGGGGTGAATGAAAAACTGTTTTTT	CSAKSGVNEKLFF	TRBV29-1	.	.	TRBJ1-4
TGCGCCAGCAGCCCTCCCCGGACAGGGGGTGATGGCTACACCTTC	CASSPPRTGGDGYTF	TRBV4-1	.	TRBD1	TRBJ1-2
TGTGCCAGTAGTCCTCACAGGGGAAATGAGCAGTTCTTC	CASSPHRGNEQFF	TRBV19	once	TRBD1	TRBJ2-1